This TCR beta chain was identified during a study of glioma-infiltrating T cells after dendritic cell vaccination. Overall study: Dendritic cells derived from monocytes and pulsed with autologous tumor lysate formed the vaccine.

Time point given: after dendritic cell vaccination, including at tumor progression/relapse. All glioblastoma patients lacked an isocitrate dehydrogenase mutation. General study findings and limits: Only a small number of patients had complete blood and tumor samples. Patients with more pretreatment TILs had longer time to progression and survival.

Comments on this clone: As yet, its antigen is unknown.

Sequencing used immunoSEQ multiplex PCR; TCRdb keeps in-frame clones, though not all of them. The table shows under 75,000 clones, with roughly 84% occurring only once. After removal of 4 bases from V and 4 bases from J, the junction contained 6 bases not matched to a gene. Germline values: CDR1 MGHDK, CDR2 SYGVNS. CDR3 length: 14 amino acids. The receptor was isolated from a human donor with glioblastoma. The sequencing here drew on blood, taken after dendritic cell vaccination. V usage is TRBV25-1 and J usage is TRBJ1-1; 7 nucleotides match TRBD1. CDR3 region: CASSAMTGFTEAFF. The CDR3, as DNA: TGTGCCAGCAGTGCGATGACAGGGTTCACTGAAGCTTTCTTT.